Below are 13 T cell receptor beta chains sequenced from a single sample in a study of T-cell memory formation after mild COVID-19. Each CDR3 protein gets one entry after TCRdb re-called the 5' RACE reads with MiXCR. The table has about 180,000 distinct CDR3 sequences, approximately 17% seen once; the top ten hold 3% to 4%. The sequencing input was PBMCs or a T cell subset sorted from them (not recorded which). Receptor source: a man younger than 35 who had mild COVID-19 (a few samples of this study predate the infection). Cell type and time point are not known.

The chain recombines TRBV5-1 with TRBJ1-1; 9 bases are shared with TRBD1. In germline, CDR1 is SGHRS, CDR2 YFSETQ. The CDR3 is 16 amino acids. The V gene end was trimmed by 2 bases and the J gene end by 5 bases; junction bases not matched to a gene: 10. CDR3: CASSLTGTGLGTEAFF. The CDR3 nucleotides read TGCGCCAGCAGCTTAACCGGGACAGGGTTGGGTACTGAAGCTTTCTTT.

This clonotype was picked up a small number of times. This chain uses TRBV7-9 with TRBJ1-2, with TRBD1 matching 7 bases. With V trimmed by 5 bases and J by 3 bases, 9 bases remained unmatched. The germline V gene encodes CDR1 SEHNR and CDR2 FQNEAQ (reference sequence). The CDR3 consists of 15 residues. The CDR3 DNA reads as TGTGCCAGCAGCCTCCCCCGGACAGGAGACTATGGCTACACCTTC. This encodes CASSLPRTGDYGYTF.

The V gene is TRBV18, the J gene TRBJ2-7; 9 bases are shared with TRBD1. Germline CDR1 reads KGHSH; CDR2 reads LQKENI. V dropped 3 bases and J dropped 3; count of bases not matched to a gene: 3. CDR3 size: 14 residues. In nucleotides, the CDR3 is TGTGCCAGCTCACCTTCGGGACAGGGCTACGAGCAGTACTTC. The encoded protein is CASSPSGQGYEQYF.

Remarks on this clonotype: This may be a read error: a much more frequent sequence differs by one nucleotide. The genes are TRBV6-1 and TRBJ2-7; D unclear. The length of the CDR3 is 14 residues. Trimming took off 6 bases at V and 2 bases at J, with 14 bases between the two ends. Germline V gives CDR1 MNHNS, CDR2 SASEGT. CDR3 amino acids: CASRPRALAYEQYV. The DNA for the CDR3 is TGTGCCAGCAGGCCCCGGGCCCTAGCCTACGAGCAGTACGTC.

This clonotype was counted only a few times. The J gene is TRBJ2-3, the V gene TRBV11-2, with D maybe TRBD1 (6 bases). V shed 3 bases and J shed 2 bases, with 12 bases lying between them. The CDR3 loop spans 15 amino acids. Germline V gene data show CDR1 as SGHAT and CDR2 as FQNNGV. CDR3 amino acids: CASSFPDRFTDTQYF. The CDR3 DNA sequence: TGTGCCAGCAGCTTCCCCGACAGGTTCACAGATACGCAGTATTTT. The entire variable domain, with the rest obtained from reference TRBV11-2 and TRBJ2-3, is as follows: EAGVAQSPRYKIIEKRQSVAFWCNPISGHATLYWYQQILGQGPKLLIQFQNNGVVDDSQLPKDRFSAERLKGVDSTLKIQPAKLEDSAVYLCASSFPDRFTDTQYFGPGTRLTVL.

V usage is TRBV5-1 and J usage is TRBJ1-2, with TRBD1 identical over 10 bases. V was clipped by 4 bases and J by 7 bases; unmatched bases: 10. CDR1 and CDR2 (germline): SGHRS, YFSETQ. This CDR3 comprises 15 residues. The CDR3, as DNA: TGCGCCAGCAGCCTAGACAGGGGGCTATCCGGTGGCTACACCTTC. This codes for CASSLDRGLSGGYTF.

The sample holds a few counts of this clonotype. CDR3 protein: CASSLEWGHTEAFF. As DNA, the CDR3 is TGCGCCAGCAGCTTGGAATGGGGACACACTGAAGCTTTCTTT. J is TRBJ1-1 and V is TRBV5-1; perhaps TRBD1 as D (5 bases). This CDR3 has 14 amino acids. The germline V gene has CDR1 SGHRS and CDR2 YFSETQ. V lost 0 bases to trimming and J lost 3 bases, with 9 bases between them.

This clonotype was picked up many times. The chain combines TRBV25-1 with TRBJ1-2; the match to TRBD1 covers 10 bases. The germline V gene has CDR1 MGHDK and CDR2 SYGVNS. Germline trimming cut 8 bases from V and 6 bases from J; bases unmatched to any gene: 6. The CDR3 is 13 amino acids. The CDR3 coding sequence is TGTGCCAGCCAGACAGGGGGCGGTCATGGCTACACCTTC. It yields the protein CASQTGGGHGYTF.

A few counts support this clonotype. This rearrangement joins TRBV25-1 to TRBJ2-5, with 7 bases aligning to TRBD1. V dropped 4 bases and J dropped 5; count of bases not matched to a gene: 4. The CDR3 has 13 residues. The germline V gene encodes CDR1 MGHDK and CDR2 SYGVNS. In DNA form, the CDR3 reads TGTGCCAGCAGTGGACAGGGAGTGGAGACCCAGTACTTC. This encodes CASSGQGVETQYF.

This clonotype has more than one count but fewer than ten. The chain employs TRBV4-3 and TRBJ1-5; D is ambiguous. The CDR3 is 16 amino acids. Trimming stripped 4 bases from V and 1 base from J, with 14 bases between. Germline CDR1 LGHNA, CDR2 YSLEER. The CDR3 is CASSRRLGGSNQPQHF. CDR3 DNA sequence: TGCGCCAGCAGCCGGAGGTTGGGCGGGAGCAATCAGCCCCAGCATTTT.

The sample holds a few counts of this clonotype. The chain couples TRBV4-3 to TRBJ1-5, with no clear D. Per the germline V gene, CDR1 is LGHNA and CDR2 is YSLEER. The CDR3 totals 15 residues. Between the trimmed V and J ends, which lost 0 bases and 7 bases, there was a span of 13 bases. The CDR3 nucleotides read TGCGCCAGCAGCCAAGATTCCATCTTAGGGCAGCCCCAGCATTTT. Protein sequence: CASSQDSILGQPQHF.

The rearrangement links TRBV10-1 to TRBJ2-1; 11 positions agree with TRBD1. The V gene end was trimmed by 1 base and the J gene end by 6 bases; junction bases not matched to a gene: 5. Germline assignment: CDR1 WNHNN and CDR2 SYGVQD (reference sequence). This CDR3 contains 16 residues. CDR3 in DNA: TGCGCCAGCAGTGAGTTCCCTGGGACAGGGGGCAATGAGCAGTTCTTC. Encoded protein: CASSEFPGTGGNEQFF.

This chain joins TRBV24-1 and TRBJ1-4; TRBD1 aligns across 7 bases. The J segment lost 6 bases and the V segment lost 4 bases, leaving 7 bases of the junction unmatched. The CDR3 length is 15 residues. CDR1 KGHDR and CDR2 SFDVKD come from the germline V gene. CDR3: CATSETGDLDEKLFF. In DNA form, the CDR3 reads TGTGCCACCAGTGAAACAGGGGATTTGGATGAAAAACTGTTTTTT.